Listed below are T cell receptor beta chains from one sample, sequenced in a study of CD8 T cells in Susac syndrome. TCRdb redid the calling of the immunoSEQ multiplex PCR reads with MiXCR, one entry per CDR3 protein. The sample includes some 300,000 distinct CDR3 sequences, 65% to 90% of them seen just once. The specimen sequenced was CD8+ T cells from PBMCs. Receptor source: a human donor with multiple sclerosis. Each CDR3 is given with its conserved first and last residue. The D gene is left open where the match is weak. Where a row states a size, it is once, few, many or the class of an expanded clone; other rows omit it.

CDR3aa | CDR3nt | j_gene | d_gene | v_gene | abundance
CAISDLRSSYNEQFF | TGTGCCATCAGTGACCTGAGGAGCTCCTACAATGAGCAGTTCTTC | TRBJ2-1 | NA | TRBV10-3 | NA
CASSLVDTQYF | TGTGCCAGCAGTTTGGTCGATACGCAGTATTTT | TRBJ2-3 | NA | TRBV11-2 | few
CASSPFRALGTTGELFF | TGTGCCAGCAGTCCATTTAGGGCGCTGGGGACCACCGGGGAGCTGTTTTTT | TRBJ2-2 | NA | TRBV27 | once
CASSQVPAMNTEAFF | TGCGCCAGCAGCCAAGTTCCAGCGATGAACACTGAAGCTTTCTTT | TRBJ1-1 | NA | TRBV4-3 | once
CASSMNPEAQPQHF | TGTGCCAGCAGCATGAACCCCGAAGCTCAGCCCCAGCATTTT | TRBJ1-5 | NA | TRBV11-2 | NA
CAWASGTANEQFF | TGTGCCTGGGCCTCTGGGACAGCTAATGAGCAGTTCTTC | TRBJ2-1 | TRBD1 | TRBV30 | NA
CAIILSTSTLGTQYF | TGTGCCATCATTTTATCGACTAGCACCTTAGGTACGCAGTATTTT | TRBJ2-3 | TRBD2 | TRBV28 | NA
CASSLLHQGPPKGNEQFF | TGTGCCAGCAGTTTACTTCATCAGGGGCCACCCAAGGGGAATGAGCAGTTCTTC | TRBJ2-1 | NA | TRBV27 | NA
CAILSPGQVLTDTQYF | TGTGCCATCCTCTCCCCGGGACAGGTCCTCACAGATACGCAGTATTTT | TRBJ2-3 | TRBD1 | TRBV6-1 | NA
CASATPITWDTQYF | TGTGCCAGCGCTACGCCCATAACCTGGGATACGCAGTATTTT | TRBJ2-3 | NA | TRBV12-3/TRBV12-4 | NA
CASLTTSGSYEQYF | TGCGCCAGCCTAACGACTAGCGGTTCCTACGAGCAGTACTTC | TRBJ2-7 | TRBD2 | TRBV10-2 | NA
CASRDGLAGHNEQFF | TGTGCCAGCAGAGACGGACTAGCGGGCCACAATGAGCAGTTCTTC | TRBJ2-1 | TRBD2 | TRBV12-3/TRBV12-4 | NA
CATSERVPLGGDEQFF | TGTGCCACCAGTGAAAGGGTACCTCTCGGGGGGGATGAGCAGTTCTTC | TRBJ2-1 | TRBD2 | TRBV24-1 | NA
CASRDPGLAGGQSSYNEQFF | TGTGCCAGCAGAGACCCGGGACTAGCGGGAGGACAGAGCTCCTACAATGAGCAGTTCTTC | TRBJ2-1 | TRBD2 | TRBV11-2 | NA
CSVAGEDIQYF | TGCAGCGTTGCAGGGGAGGACATTCAGTACTTC | TRBJ2-4 | NA | TRBV29-1 | NA
CASRHSGGNTDTQYF | TGTGCCAGCAGACATTCCGGGGGTAACACAGATACGCAGTATTTT | TRBJ2-3 | NA | TRBV28 | NA
CASSLSMMALGYNEQFF | TGTGCCAGCAGCTTATCGATGATGGCGTTGGGGTACAATGAGCAGTTCTTC | TRBJ2-1 | NA | TRBV7-3 | once
CASRLGAYEQYF | TGTGCCAGCAGACTCGGGGCTTACGAGCAGTACTTC | TRBJ2-7 | NA | TRBV7-9 | NA
CASSDRGPSYEQYF | TGTGCCAGCAGTGACAGGGGACCCTCCTACGAGCAGTACTTC | TRBJ2-7 | TRBD1 | TRBV27 | NA
CATSVRGRDEQFF | TGTGCCACCAGCGTCCGGGGGCGGGATGAGCAGTTCTTC | TRBJ2-1 | NA | TRBV15 | NA
CASSPGQGPYEQYF | TGTGCCAGTAGTCCTGGACAGGGTCCCTACGAGCAGTACTTC | TRBJ2-7 | TRBD1 | TRBV19 | NA
CSASVETSGSYEQFF | TGCAGTGCTAGTGTTGAGACTAGCGGGTCCTATGAGCAGTTCTTC | TRBJ2-1 | TRBD2 | TRBV20-1 | NA
CASRYEGDTQYF | TGTGCCAGCAGATATGAGGGGGATACGCAGTATTTT | TRBJ2-3 | NA | TRBV7-9 | few
CATRTGTGYTDTQYF | TGTGCCACCAGAACCGGGACAGGTTACACAGATACGCAGTATTTT | TRBJ2-3 | TRBD1 | TRBV19 | NA
CASSSGVRPAYEQYF | TGTGCCAGCAGCTCTGGAGTCCGACCGGCCTACGAGCAGTACTTC | TRBJ2-7 | NA | TRBV27 | NA
CASSLVWGDGGYGYTF | TGTGCCAGCAGCTTAGTATGGGGAGACGGTGGCTATGGCTACACCTTC | TRBJ1-2 | NA | TRBV7-2 | NA